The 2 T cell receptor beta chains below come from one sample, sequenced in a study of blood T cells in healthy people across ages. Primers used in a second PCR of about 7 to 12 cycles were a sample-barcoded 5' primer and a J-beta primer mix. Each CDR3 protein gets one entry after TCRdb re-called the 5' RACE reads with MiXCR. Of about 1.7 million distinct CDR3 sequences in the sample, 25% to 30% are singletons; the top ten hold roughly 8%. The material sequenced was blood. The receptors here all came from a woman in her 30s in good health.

The DNA for the CDR3 is TGTGCCATCAGTGCAAGAACACCTAACACCGGGGAGCTGTTTTTT. Amino acid sequence: CAISARTPNTGELFF. V is TRBV10-3 and J is TRBJ2-2, with D hard to call. The CDR3 spans 15 residues. Germline assignment: CDR1 ENHRY and CDR2 SYGVKD. V lost 4 bases and J 2 bases, leaving 11 bases between the germline ends.

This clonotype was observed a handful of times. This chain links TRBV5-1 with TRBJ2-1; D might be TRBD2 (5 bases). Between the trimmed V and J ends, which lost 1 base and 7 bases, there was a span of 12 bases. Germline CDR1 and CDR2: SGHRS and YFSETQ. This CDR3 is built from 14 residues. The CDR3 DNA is TGCGCCAGCAGCTTGAGTAGCGTTGCAAATGAGCAGTTCTTC. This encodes CASSLSSVANEQFF.